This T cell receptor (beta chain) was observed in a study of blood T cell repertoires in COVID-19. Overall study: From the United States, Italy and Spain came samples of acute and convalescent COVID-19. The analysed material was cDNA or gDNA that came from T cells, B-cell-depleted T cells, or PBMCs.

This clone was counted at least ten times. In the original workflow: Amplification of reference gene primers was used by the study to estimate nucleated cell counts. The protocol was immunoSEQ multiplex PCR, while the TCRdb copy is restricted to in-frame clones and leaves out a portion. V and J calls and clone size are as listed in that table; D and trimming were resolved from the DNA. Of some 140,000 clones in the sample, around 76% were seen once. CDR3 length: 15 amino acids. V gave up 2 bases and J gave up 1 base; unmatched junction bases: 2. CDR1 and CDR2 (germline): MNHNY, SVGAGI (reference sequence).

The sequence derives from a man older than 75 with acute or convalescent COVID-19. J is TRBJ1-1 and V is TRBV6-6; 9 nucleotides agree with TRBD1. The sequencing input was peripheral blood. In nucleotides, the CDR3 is TGTGCCAGCAGTTACCCGGGACAGGGGAACACTGAAGCTTTCTTT. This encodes CASSYPGQGNTEAFF.